This is a list of T cell receptor beta chains from one sample in a study of cytomegalovirus exposure and HLA in healthy donors. The repertoire was sequenced with immunoSEQ multiplex PCR; TCRdb's copy has only in-frame clones and lacks some. The sample consists of 150,000 to 200,000 clones, just under 85% of them appearing once. Material: PBMCs. The receptor set was obtained from a man younger than 45 in good health and CMV-seropositive. Both conserved end residues are part of each CDR3. Each record gives: V gene, CDR3 protein.

TRBV27 | CASSLSRGSNYGYTF
TRBV10-3 | CAIGDRAGDYEQYF
TRBV5-1 | CASSLASGGFGNTIYF
TRBV4-3 | CASSRDGTGGADTQYF
TRBV9 | CASSVEADNQPQHF
TRBV18 | CASSPTGRTEAFF
TRBV6-5 | CASSYSWGVNTEAFF
TRBV10-3 | CAISETVIIQRGGGGTQYF
TRBV16 | CASSQLTGLTEAFF
TRBV19 | CASSIGDSGGSPLHF
TRBV4-1 | CASSQGMADNQPQHF
TRBV4-3 | CASSQEFQGQGVGYTF
TRBV6-1 | CASSEGGAPDTQYF
TRBV14 | CASSREGVMADTQYF
TRBV30 | CAWKVREGHAGELFF
TRBV2 | CASTGQGTLSRYNEQFF
TRBV18 | CASSPRDRENTEAFF
TRBV5-4 | CASSHLGLRTEAFF
TRBV4-2 | CASSQEGQGSGTEAFF
TRBV4-1 | CASSQDQVRNDEQFF
TRBV15 | CATSIERGSSYEQYF
TRBV7-2 | CASSSQKAGDLGTQYF
TRBV7-8 | CASSFTLVRGTEAFF
TRBV15 | CATSRGANNEQFF
TRBV7-2 | CASSFPTTGGRTDTQYF
TRBV9 | CASSVEGLAGPKDTQYF
TRBV7-6 | CASSLAGAGGLYNEQFF
TRBV5-5 | CASNSSGGEKLFF
TRBV11-3 | CASSLLTAQETQYF
TRBV7-2 | CASSSTTGGLDGYTF
TRBV7-9 | CASSLAQAMNTEAFF
TRBV6-1 | CASMSPGGRNYGYTF
TRBV9 | CASSGLAGGSTDTQYF
TRBV29-1 | CSGRTGVETQYF
TRBV23-1 | CASSPIHRGPNQPQHF
TRBV9 | CASSPGTVYEQYF
TRBV4-2 | CASSQGLAAGGDWIATNEKLFF
TRBV30 | CAWNPRGTYNSPLHF
TRBV6-5 | CASSYQGQGIYEQYF
TRBV5-4 | CASSFGQGQETQYF
TRBV7-2 | CASSPRGTGGASSTDTQYF
TRBV6-5 | CASSYKVRDYGYTF
TRBV7-3 | CASSPTVSGANVLTF
TRBV6-4 | CASSPLAGGGDTQYF
TRBV6-5 | CASSYGGNQPQHF
TRBV7-2 | CASSLMGLGEETQYF
TRBV27 | CASSFRGYEQYF
TRBV4-1 | CASSQERGTVTDTQYF
TRBV27 | CATLVGGSYNEQFF
TRBV7-2 | CASSPARGYPGNTIYF
TRBV7-8 | CASSPTSGGSGELFF
TRBV27 | CASSFRSSGVYGYTF
TRBV27 | CASSLSNDRVYEQYF
TRBV4-3 | CASSQMGEGTYNSPLHF
TRBV30 | CAWIDRDGNQPQHF
TRBV2 | CASSWDREGLPEAFF
TRBV7-8 | CASSLYSSGNTIYF